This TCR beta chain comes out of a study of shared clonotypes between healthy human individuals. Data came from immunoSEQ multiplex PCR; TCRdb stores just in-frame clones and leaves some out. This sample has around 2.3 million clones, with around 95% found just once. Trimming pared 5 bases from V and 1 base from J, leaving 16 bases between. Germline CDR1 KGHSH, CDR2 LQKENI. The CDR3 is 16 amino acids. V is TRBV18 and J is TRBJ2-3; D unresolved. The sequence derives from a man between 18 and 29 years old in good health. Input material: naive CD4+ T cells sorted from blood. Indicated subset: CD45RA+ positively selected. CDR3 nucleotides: TGTGCCAGCTCAACCTTGACGGGCCCCGGCACAGATACGCAGTATTTT. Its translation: CASSTLTGPGTDTQYF.